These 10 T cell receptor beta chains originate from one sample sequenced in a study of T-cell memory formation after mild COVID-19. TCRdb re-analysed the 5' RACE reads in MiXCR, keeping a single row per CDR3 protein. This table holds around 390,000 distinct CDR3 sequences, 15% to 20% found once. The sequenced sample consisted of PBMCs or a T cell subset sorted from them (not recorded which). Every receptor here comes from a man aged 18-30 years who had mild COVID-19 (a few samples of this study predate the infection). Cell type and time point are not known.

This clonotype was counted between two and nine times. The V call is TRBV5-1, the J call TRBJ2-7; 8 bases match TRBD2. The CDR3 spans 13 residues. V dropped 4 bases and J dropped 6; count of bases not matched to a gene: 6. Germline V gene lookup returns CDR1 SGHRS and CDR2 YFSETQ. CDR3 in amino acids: CASSPSGGVEQYV. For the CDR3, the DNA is TGCGCCAGCAGCCCCTCCGGGGGGGTCGAGCAGTACGTC.

The CDR3 sequence: CASSLVGGSGELFF. For the CDR3, the DNA is TGTGCCAGCAGCTTAGTTGGAGGGTCAGGGGAGCTGTTTTTT. This chain uses TRBV11-2 with TRBJ2-2; the D gene is possibly TRBD2 (6 bases). The length of the CDR3 is 14 residues. Trimming stripped 1 base from V and 8 bases from J, with 11 bases between. Germline V lookup: CDR1 SGHAT, CDR2 FQNNGV.

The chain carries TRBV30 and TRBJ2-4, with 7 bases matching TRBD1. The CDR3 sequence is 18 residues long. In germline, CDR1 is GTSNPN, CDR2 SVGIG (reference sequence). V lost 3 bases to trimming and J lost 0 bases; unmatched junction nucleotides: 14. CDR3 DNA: TGTGCCTGGAGCGAGGGACAGTTAACCGGACTAGCCAAAAACATTCAGTACTTC. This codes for CAWSEGQLTGLAKNIQYF.

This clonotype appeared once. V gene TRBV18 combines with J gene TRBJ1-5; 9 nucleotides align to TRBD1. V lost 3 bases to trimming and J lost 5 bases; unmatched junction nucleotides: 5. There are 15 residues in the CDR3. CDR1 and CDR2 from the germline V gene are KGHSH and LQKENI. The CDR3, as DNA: TGTGCCAGCTCACCCCCCGGGACAGGGTATCAGCCCCAGCATTTT. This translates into CASSPPGTGYQPQHF.

The DNA for the CDR3 is TGTGCCAGCAGTTACAGCGCGTTTGGAGATACGCAGTATTTT. Residues: CASSYSAFGDTQYF. This chain links TRBV6-2 or TRBV6-3 with TRBJ2-3; no clear D gene. CDR1 and CDR2 from the germline V gene are MNHEY and SVGEGT. Trimming took off 2 bases at V and 5 bases at J, with 11 bases between the two ends. CDR3 length: 14 residues.

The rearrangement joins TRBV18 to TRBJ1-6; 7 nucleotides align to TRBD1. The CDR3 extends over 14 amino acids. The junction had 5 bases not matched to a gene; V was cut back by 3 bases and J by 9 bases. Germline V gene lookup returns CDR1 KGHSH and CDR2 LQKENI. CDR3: CASSPDRAGSPLHF. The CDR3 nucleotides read TGTGCCAGCTCACCTGACAGGGCTGGTTCACCCCTCCACTTT. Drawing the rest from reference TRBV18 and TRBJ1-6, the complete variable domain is NAGVMQNPRHLVRRRGQEARLRCSPMKGHSHVYWYRQLPEEGLKFMVYLQKENIIDESGMPKERFSAEFPKEGPSILRIQQVVRGDSAAYFCASSPDRAGSPLHFGNGTRLTVT.

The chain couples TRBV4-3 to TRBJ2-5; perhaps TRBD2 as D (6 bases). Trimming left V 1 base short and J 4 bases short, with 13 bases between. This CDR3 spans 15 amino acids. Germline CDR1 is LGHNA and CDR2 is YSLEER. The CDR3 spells CASSQGSGRRETQYF. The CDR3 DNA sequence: TGCGCCAGCAGCCAAGGTTCAGGGAGGAGAGAGACCCAGTACTTC.

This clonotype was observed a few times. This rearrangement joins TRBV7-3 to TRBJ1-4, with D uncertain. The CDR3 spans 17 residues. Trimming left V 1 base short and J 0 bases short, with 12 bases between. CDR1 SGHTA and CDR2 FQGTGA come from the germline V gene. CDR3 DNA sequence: TGTGCCAGCAGCTTAAACCCCTTCCATGCAACTAATGAAAAACTGTTTTTT. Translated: CASSLNPFHATNEKLFF.

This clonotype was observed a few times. The CDR3 DNA reads TGTGCCAGCTTCGGGACTAGCGTCTTGATCTCCCAGTTCTTC. This encodes CASFGTSVLISQFF. The chain is built from TRBV7-8 and TRBJ2-1, with 10 nucleotides matching TRBD2. CDR3 length: 14 amino acids. Germline V gives CDR1 SGHVS, CDR2 FQNEAQ. V lost 8 bases, J lost 13 bases, and 14 bases stayed unmatched.

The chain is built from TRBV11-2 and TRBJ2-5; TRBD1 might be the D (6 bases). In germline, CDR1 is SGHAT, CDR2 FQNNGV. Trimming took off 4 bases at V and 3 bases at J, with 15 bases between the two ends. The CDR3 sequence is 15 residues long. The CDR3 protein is CASSSPRDNEETQYF. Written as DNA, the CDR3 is TGTGCCAGCAGCTCTCCCCGGGACAACGAAGAGACCCAGTACTTC. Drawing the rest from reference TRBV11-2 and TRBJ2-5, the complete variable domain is EAGVAQSPRYKIIEKRQSVAFWCNPISGHATLYWYQQILGQGPKLLIQFQNNGVVDDSQLPKDRFSAERLKGVDSTLKIQPAKLEDSAVYLCASSSPRDNEETQYFGPGTRLLVL.